The text below deals with one TCR beta chain. This sample is part of a study of technical replicates of blood from a handful of donors. Trimming removed 1 base from V and 6 bases from J, with 15 bases in between. This CDR3 comprises 15 residues. CDR1 and CDR2 (germline): SGHDN, FVKESK. Produced via immunoSEQ multiplex PCR; TCRdb's table is partial and in-frame only. This sample has tens of thousands of clones, with about 94% found just once. The clonotype originates from a human donor in good health. Sequenced: T cells isolated from PBMCs. The chain is built from TRBV14 and TRBJ1-1; D not resolved. This CDR3 reads CASSQVPGELSEAFF. DNA for the CDR3: TGTGCCAGCAGCCAAGTTCCGGGAGAGCTGTCTGAAGCTTTCTTT.